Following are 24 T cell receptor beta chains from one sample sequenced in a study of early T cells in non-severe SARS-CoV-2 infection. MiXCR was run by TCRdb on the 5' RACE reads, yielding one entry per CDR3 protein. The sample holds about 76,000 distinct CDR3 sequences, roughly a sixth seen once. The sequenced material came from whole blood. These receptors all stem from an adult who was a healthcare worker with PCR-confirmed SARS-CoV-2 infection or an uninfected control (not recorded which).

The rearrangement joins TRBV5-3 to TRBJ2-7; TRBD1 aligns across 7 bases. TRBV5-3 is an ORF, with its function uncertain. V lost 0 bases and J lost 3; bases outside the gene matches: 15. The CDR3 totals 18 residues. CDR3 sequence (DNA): TGTGCCAGAAGCTTGGACGGGTTCTACGGGACAGCACTCTACGAGCAGTACTTC. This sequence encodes CARSLDGFYGTALYEQYF.

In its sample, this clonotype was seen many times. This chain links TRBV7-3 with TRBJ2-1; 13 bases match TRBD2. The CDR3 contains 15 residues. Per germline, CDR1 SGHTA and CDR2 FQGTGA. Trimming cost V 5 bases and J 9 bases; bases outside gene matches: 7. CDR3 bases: TGTGCCAGCAGCCGCGGACTAGCGGGAGAAGGTGAGCAGTTCTTC. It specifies CASSRGLAGEGEQFF.

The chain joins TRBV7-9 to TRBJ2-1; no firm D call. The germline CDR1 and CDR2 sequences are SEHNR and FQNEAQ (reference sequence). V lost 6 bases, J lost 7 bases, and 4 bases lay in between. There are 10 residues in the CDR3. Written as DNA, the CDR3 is TGTGCCAGCAGTGAAAATGAGCAGTTCTTC. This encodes CASSENEQFF.

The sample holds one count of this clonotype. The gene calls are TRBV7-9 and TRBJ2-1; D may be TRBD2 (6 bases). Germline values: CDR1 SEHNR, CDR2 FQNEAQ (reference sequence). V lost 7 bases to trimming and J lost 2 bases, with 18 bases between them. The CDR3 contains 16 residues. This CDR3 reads CASMPSGGGPYNEQFF. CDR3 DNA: TGTGCCAGCATGCCCTCCGGGGGTGGTCCCTACAATGAGCAGTTCTTC.

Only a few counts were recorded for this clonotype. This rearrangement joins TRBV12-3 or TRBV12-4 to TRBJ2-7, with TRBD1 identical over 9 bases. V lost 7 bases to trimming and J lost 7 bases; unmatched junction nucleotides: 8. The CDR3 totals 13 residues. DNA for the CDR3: TGTGCCAGCACCCCGGGACAGGGAGCGGAGCAGTACTTC. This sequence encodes CASTPGQGAEQYF.

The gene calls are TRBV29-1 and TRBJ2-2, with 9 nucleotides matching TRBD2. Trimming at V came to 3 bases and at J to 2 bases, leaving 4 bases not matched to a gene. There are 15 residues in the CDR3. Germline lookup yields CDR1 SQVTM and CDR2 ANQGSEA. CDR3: CSVEVAGDNTGELFF. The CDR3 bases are TGCAGCGTTGAGGTAGCGGGAGATAACACCGGGGAGCTGTTTTTT.

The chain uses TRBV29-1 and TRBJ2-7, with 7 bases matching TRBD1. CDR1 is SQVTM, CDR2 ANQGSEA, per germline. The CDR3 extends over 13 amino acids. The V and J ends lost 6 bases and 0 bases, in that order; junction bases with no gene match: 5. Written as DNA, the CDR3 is TGCAGCGTGCGACAGGGCCTCTCCTACGAGCAGTACTTC. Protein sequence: CSVRQGLSYEQYF.

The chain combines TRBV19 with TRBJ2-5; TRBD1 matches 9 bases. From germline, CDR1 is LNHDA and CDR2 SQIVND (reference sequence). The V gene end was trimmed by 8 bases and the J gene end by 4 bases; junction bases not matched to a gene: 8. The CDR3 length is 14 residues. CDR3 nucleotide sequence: TGTGCCAGTGCGGACAGGGGAATAAGAGAGACCCAGTACTTC. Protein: CASADRGIRETQYF.

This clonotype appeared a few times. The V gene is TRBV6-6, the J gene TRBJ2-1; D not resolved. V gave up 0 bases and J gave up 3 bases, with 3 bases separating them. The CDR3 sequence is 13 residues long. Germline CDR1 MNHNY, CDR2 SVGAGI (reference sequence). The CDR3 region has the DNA TGTGCCAGCAGTTACTCGGACTACAATGAGCAGTTCTTC. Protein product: CASSYSDYNEQFF.

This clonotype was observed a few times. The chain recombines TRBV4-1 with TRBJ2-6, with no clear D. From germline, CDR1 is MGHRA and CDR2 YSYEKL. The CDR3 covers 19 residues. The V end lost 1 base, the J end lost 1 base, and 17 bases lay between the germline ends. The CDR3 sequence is CASSQGSGSVKSGANVLTF. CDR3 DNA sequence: TGCGCCAGCAGCCAAGGGTCGGGTTCAGTTAAGTCTGGGGCCAACGTCCTGACTTTC.

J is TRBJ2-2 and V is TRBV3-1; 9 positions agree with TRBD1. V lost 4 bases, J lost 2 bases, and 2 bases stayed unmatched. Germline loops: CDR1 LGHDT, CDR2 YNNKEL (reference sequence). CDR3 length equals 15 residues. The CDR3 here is CASSRGQGNTGELFF. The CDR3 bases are TGTGCCAGCAGCCGGGGACAGGGTAACACCGGGGAGCTGTTTTTT.

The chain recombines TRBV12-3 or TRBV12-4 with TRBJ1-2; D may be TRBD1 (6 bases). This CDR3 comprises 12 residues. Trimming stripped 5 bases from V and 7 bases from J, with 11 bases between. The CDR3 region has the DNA TGTGCCAGCAGTAGGACAGCTATTGGCTACACCTTC. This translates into CASSRTAIGYTF.

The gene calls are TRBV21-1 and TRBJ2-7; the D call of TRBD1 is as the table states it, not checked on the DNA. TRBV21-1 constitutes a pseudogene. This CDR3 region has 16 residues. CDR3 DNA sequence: TGTGCCAGCAGCAAAGTGTCCAACCGGGACAGCTACGAGCAGTACTTC. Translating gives CASSKVSNRDSYEQYF.

In nucleotides, the CDR3 is TGCAGTGCTAGGTCGCAGGGGCCGAGCTCCTATAATTCACCCCTCCACTTT. Translated: CSARSQGPSSYNSPLHF. V usage is TRBV20-1 and J usage is TRBJ1-6; D may be TRBD1 (6 bases). Trimming took 3 bases from V and 0 from J, leaving 15 bases between them. Germline V CDR1 and CDR2: DFQATT, SNEGSKA (reference sequence). This CDR3 spans 17 amino acids.

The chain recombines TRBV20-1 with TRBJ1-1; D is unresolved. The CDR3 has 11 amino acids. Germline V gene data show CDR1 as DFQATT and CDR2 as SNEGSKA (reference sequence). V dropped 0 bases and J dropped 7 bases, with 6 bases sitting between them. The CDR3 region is CSARESGEAFF. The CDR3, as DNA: TGCAGTGCTAGAGAATCCGGTGAAGCTTTCTTT.

CDR3 sequence reads: CASSFILGGSYNEQFF. The CDR3 bases are TGCGCCAGCAGCTTTATTTTAGGGGGATCCTACAATGAGCAGTTCTTC. The J gene is TRBJ2-1, the V gene TRBV5-1, with D maybe TRBD1 (6 bases). V lost 2 bases and J 1 base, leaving 13 bases between the germline ends. Germline CDR1 reads SGHRS; CDR2 reads YFSETQ. CDR3 length: 16 residues.

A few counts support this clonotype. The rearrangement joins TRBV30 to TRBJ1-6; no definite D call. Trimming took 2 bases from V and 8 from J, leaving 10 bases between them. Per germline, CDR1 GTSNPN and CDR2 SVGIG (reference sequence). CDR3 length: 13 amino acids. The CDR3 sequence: CAWSLSEYSPLHF. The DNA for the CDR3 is TGTGCCTGGAGTTTATCTGAGTATTCACCCCTCCACTTT.

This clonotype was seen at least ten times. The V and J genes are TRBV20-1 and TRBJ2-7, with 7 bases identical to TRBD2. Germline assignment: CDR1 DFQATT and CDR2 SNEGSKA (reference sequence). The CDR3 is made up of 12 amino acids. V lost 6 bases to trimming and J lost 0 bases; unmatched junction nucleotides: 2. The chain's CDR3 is CSARDYSYEQYF. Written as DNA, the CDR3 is TGCAGTGCCCGGGACTACTCCTACGAGCAGTACTTC.

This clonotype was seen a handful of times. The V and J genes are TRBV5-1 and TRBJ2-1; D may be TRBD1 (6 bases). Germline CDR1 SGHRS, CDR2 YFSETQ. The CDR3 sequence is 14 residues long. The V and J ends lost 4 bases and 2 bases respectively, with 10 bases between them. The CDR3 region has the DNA TGCGCCAGCAGCCCACAGGGACCCTACAATGAGCAGTTCTTC. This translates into CASSPQGPYNEQFF.

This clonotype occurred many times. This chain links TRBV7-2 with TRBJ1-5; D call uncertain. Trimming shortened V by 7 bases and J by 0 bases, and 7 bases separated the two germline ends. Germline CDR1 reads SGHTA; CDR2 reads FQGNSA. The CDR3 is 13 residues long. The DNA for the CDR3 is TGTGCCAGCACATCGTATAGCAATCAGCCCCAGCATTTT. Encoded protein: CASTSYSNQPQHF.

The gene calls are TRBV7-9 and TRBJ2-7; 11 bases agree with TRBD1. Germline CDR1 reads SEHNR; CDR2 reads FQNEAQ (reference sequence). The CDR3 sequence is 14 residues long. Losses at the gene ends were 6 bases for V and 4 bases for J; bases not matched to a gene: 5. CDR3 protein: CASRPGTGGYEQYF. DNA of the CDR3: TGTGCCAGCAGGCCCGGGACAGGGGGGTACGAGCAGTACTTC.

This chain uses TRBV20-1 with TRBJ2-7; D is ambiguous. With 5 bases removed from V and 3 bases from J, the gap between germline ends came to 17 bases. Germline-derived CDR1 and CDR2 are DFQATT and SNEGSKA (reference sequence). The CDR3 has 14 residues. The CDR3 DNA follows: TGCAGTGCTTCCCCCGGGCCAGAGTACTACGAGCAGTACTTC. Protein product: CSASPGPEYYEQYF.

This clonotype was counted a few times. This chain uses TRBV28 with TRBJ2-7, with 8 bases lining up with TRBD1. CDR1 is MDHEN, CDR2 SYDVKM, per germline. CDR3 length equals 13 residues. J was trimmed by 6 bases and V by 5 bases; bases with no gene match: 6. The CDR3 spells CASSIDRGVEQYF. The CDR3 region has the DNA TGTGCCAGCAGTATAGACAGGGGTGTCGAGCAGTACTTC.

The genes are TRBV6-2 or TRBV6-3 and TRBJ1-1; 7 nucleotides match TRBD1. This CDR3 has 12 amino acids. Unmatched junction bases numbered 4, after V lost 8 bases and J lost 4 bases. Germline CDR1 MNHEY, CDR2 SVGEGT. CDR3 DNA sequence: TGTGCCAGCGGGACAGTTTTCACTGAAGCTTTCTTT. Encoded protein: CASGTVFTEAFF.